Listed below are T cell receptor beta chains from one sample, sequenced in a study of blood T cells in healthy people across ages. Using its own MiXCR run on the 5' RACE reads, TCRdb lists one record per CDR3 protein. The sample records around 650,000 distinct CDR3 sequences, about 30% being singletons. Input material: blood. The receptors were sampled from a woman of 80 years or more in good health. Both conserved end residues are part of each CDR3. The D gene is left open where the match is weak. Not every row has a clone size; where given, it reads once, few, many or a size class.

size	V	D	J	DNA	CDR3
few	TRBV27	-	TRBJ1-6	TGTGCCAGCAGTTTCGACCGCCGGGGGGGAGGATCTAATTCACCCCTCCACTTT	CASSFDRRGGGSNSPLHF
many	TRBV5-1	-	TRBJ1-5	TGCGCCAGCAGCTTGGACGGGAGTAGCAATCAGCCCCAGCATTTT	CASSLDGSSNQPQHF
few	TRBV29-1	TRBD1	TRBJ1-1	TGCAGCGTTGACCAGGGGGCGAACACTGAAGCTTTCTTT	CSVDQGANTEAFF
many	TRBV27	-	TRBJ2-3	TGTGCCAGCAGGGGGCTCACAGATACGCAGTATTTT	CASRGLTDTQYF
-	TRBV27	TRBD2	TRBJ2-1	TGTGCCGCCTCTAGCGGGGGTGCCATTAATGAGCAGGTCTTC	CAASSGGAINEQVF
few	TRBV4-3	-	TRBJ1-2	TGCGCCAGCAGCCAAGAGGTCGTAGGGCCGACTCGGGACTATGGCTACACCTTC	CASSQEVVGPTRDYGYTF
-	TRBV4-2	TRBD1	TRBJ2-3	TGTGCCAGCAGCCAAGATAGTGCGGGACAGGGGGCGCGAGATACGCAGTATTTT	CASSQDSAGQGARDTQYF
many	TRBV7-2	-	TRBJ2-7	TGTGCCAGCAGCTTAGGACAGGTCTCCTACGAGCAGTACTTC	CASSLGQVSYEQYF
-	TRBV15	TRBD1	TRBJ1-5	TGTGCCACCAGCGGAGGACGGGACAGGGGAGGCAATCAGCCCCAGCATTTT	CATSGGRDRGGNQPQHF
many	TRBV6-1	-	TRBJ2-1	TGTGCCAGCAGTGAAGATGGGGGGTTAGTAAATGAGCAGTTCTTC	CASSEDGGLVNEQFF